The text below deals with one TCR beta chain. The antigen is undetermined. The donors, all healthy, were Caucasians living in Russia, aged about 6 to 100. The data belong to a study of blood T cells in healthy people across ages. Study-wide background: Per two T cells, template switching captured roughly one barcoded beta molecule. Study findings and constraints: Donor CMV status, an unknown factor, possibly confounded changes in expanded clonotypes. Donors of long life had a larger count of naive CD4+ cells and greater diversity than aged donors.

A second PCR, run for about 6 to 11 cycles, used a sample-barcoded 5' primer plus a J-beta primer mix. From the 5' RACE reads, TCRdb called clonotypes with MiXCR, one entry per CDR3 protein. The sample has about 900,000 distinct CDR3 sequences, 40% to 60% seen once. Germline V gene data show CDR1 as SGHDT and CDR2 as YYEEEE. CDR3 size: 14 residues. Trimming took 3 bases from V and 4 from J; bases not matched to a gene: 6. The V and J genes are TRBV5-6 and TRBJ1-2, with 7 bases lining up with TRBD1. The origin of this receptor is a young man in good health. The sequenced material came from blood. The CDR3 DNA sequence: TGTGCCAGCAGCTCGACAGGGATAGGCTATGGCTACACCTTC. It codes for CASSSTGIGYGYTF. The variable domain in full, with the rest retrieved from reference TRBV5-6 and TRBJ1-2, is DAGVTQSPTHLIKTRGQQVTLRCSPKSGHDTVSWYQQALGQGPQFIFQYYEEEERQRGNFPDRFSGHQFPNYSSELNVNALLLGDSALYLCASSSTGIGYGYTFGSGTRLTVV.